This T cell receptor (beta chain) was retrieved from a study of blood T cell repertoires in COVID-19. Looking at the study overall: Sources were T cells, B-cell-depleted T cells, or PBMCs; the material itself was cDNA or gDNA.

Methods used by the authors: Reference gene primers were amplified, and this amplification served to estimate nucleated cell counts. Method: immunoSEQ multiplex PCR; TCRdb's copy keeps in-frame clones and lacks some. V and J calls and clone size come straight from that table; D and trimming were deduced from the DNA. This sample has around 150,000 clones, with approximately 86% found just once. From germline, CDR1 is PRHDT and CDR2 FYEKMQ (reference sequence). The CDR3 spans 12 residues. V gave up 2 bases and J gave up 10 bases, with 11 bases separating them. This clonotype originated in a woman in her sixties or seventies with active or convalescent COVID-19. Sequencing was done on a sample of peripheral blood. The chain links TRBV13 to TRBJ1-1; D might be TRBD1 (5 bases). The CDR3: CASSLISQGAFF. DNA of the CDR3: TGTGCCAGCAGCTTAATCAGTCAGGGAGCTTTCTTT.